The 14 T cell receptor beta chains presented below share a single source sample, sequenced in a study of CD8+CD57+ T cells in acquired aplastic anemia. Investigators profiled TCR beta VDJ and CDR3 from genomic DNA template. TCRdb analysed the reads with MiXCR anew, one entry per CDR3 protein. The table has approximately 200,000 distinct CDR3 sequences, 50% to 75% seen once; the top ten hold under 60%. Material: sorted CD4+, CD8+, or CD8+CD57+ T cells (not recorded which) from PBMCs. These receptors came from a human donor with severe aplastic anemia or a healthy control (not recorded which).

This clonotype was found a few times. This rearrangement joins TRBV2 to TRBJ2-7, with TRBD2 matching 9 bases. J gave up 5 bases and V 1 base, and 9 bases lay outside the gene matches. Germline CDR1 is SNHLY and CDR2 is FYNNEI. The CDR3 has 16 amino acids. CDR3 in amino acids: CASSEGSGRGLDEQYF. CDR3 coding DNA: TGTGCCAGCAGTGAAGGTAGCGGGAGAGGCCTGGACGAGCAGTACTTC.

This clonotype was counted many times. This chain uses TRBV6-5 with TRBJ2-3; no firm D call. The CDR3 sequence is 13 residues long. With 7 bases removed from V and 2 bases from J, the gap between germline ends came to 10 bases. Germline V gene data show CDR1 as MNHEY and CDR2 as SVGAGI. The CDR3, as DNA: TGTGCCAGCATGGGCGGTTTCACAGATACGCAGTATTTT. Amino acid sequence: CASMGGFTDTQYF.

This chain links TRBV9 with TRBJ1-4; D is ambiguous. CDR3 size: 15 residues. Per the germline V gene, CDR1 is SGDLS and CDR2 is YYNGEE. V was cut by 0 bases and J by 4 bases, with 10 bases left in between. CDR3 sequence (DNA): TGTGCCAGCAGCGTAGGGGCACGGATTAATGAAAAACTGTTTTTT. As protein: CASSVGARINEKLFF. The full variable domain, with the rest looked up from reference TRBV9 and TRBJ1-4, is DSGVTQTPKHLITATGQRVTLRCSPRSGDLSVYWYQQSLDQGLQFLIQYYNGEERAKGNILERFSAQQFPDLHSELNLSSLELGDSALYFCASSVGARINEKLFFGSGTQLSVL.

The sample holds many counts of this clonotype. The chain combines TRBV14 with TRBJ1-4, with a weak D call TRBD1 (5 bases). Germline CDR1 is SGHDN and CDR2 is FVKESK. The CDR3 extends over 17 amino acids. Trimming pared 1 base from V and 8 bases from J, leaving 20 bases between. CDR3 DNA: TGTGCCAGCAGCCAAGTTCGTTCGGGACTCCTGGGGGAAAAACTGTTTTTT. Its protein product is CASSQVRSGLLGEKLFF.

The chain employs TRBV20-1 and TRBJ2-2; D could derive from TRBD1 or TRBD2 (5 bases each). The CDR3 extends over 14 amino acids. Germline V gene data show CDR1 as DFQATT and CDR2 as SNEGSKA (reference sequence). Trimming cost V 0 bases and J 2 bases, with 7 bases left between them. CDR3 sequence (DNA): TGCAGTGCTAGAGAGAGGGGCAACACCGGGGAGCTGTTTTTT. This translates into CSARERGNTGELFF.

This chain uses TRBV10-3 with TRBJ1-4; D may be TRBD1 (5 bases). This CDR3 is 15 amino acids long. From germline, CDR1 is ENHRY and CDR2 SYGVKD. V lost 2 bases to trimming and J lost 3 bases, with 10 bases between them. This chain's CDR3 is CAISEKVGANEKLFF. The DNA of the CDR3 is TGTGCCATCAGTGAGAAGGTGGGGGCTAATGAAAAACTGTTTTTT.

DNA for the CDR3: TGTGCCAGCAGCCCCCGGACAGGGCCGGACCATGGCTACACCTTC. This encodes CASSPRTGPDHGYTF. The chain couples TRBV9 to TRBJ1-2; 8 bases are a match to TRBD1. V lost 4 bases, J lost 6 bases, and 11 bases stayed unmatched. This CDR3 region has 15 residues. Germline loops: CDR1 SGDLS, CDR2 YYNGEE.

This chain joins TRBV24-1 and TRBJ2-7, with 7 positions matching TRBD1. CDR1 and CDR2 (germline): KGHDR, SFDVKD. The CDR3 is made up of 13 amino acids. Trimming cost V 10 bases and J 6 bases; bases outside gene matches: 11. The CDR3 coding sequence is TGTGCCACGCCGCCGACAGGGTGTCGCGAGCAGTACTTC. This codes for CATPPTGCREQYF.

The chain uses TRBV2 and TRBJ1-2, with D unresolved. This CDR3 comprises 13 residues. Germline V lookup: CDR1 SNHLY, CDR2 FYNNEI. Trimming removed 8 bases at V and 3 bases at J, with 13 bases between. CDR3 residues: CASLLGWDYGYTF. As DNA, the CDR3 is TGTGCCAGCCTACTAGGGTGGGACTATGGCTACACCTTC. Full variable domain (rest looked up from reference TRBV2 and TRBJ1-2): EPEVTQTPSHQVTQMGQEVILRCVPISNHLYFYWYRQILGQKVEFLVSFYNNEISEKSEIFDDQFSVERPDGSNFTLKIRSTKLEDSAMYFCASLLGWDYGYTFGSGTRLTVV.

The CDR3: CSAGVGRDKPTNYGYTF. The CDR3 bases are TGCAGTGCCGGGGTCGGACGGGACAAACCGACTAACTATGGCTACACCTTC. V usage is TRBV20-1 and J usage is TRBJ1-2; possibly TRBD1 for D (6 bases). Germline values: CDR1 DFQATT, CDR2 SNEGSKA (reference sequence). V was pared by 6 bases and J by 0 bases, with 23 bases between. The CDR3 extends over 17 amino acids.

Many counts were recorded for this clonotype. The rearrangement uses TRBV5-6 and TRBJ2-7; TRBD1 agrees at 7 bases. This CDR3 region has 13 residues. Germline assignment: CDR1 SGHDT and CDR2 YYEEEE. V lost 2 bases and J lost 2; bases outside the gene matches: 1. The CDR3 sequence is CASSFGTAYEQYF. The CDR3 region has the DNA TGTGCCAGCAGCTTTGGGACAGCCTACGAGCAGTACTTC.

The rearrangement uses TRBV9 and TRBJ1-6, with 9 bases identical to TRBD1. The germline V gene encodes CDR1 SGDLS and CDR2 YYNGEE. Trimming took 3 bases from V and 7 from J; bases not matched to a gene: 5. The CDR3 runs 15 residues. The CDR3: CASSGWTGENSPLHF. CDR3 DNA: TGTGCCAGCAGCGGATGGACAGGGGAGAATTCACCCCTCCACTTT.

A single count supports this clonotype. V usage is TRBV2 and J usage is TRBJ2-7; D gene ambiguous. The CDR3 totals 14 residues. V gave up 5 bases and J gave up 0 bases, with 11 bases separating them. Germline CDR1 is SNHLY and CDR2 is FYNNEI. As DNA, the CDR3 is TGTGCCAGCAGTTTAGGACGGATCTCCTACGAGCAGTACTTC. Translating it yields CASSLGRISYEQYF. Full variable domain (remainder filled in from reference TRBV2 and TRBJ2-7): EPEVTQTPSHQVTQMGQEVILRCVPISNHLYFYWYRQILGQKVEFLVSFYNNEISEKSEIFDDQFSVERPDGSNFTLKIRSTKLEDSAMYFCASSLGRISYEQYFGPGTRLTVT.

This clonotype was detected a few times. This sequence joins TRBV7-9 and TRBJ1-2; unclear D gene. Germline CDR1 and CDR2: SEHNR and FQNEAQ (reference sequence). There are 12 residues in the CDR3. Trimming cost V 4 bases and J 7 bases, with 10 bases left between them. CDR3 region: CASSYGLGGYTF. CDR3 sequence (DNA): TGTGCCAGCAGCTATGGACTGGGTGGCTACACCTTC.